This T cell receptor beta chain stems from a study of tumor-infiltrating lymphocytes in primary liver carcinoma. The CDR3 loop spans 16 amino acids. From germline, CDR1 is MGHRA and CDR2 YSYEKL. The study extracted blood RNA from unsorted whole blood and also extracted germline DNA. As for this clonotype: Its ends do not fully match the called genes, so a read error is possible.

Reverse transcription of roughly 0.5 ug total RNA with a constant-region primer produced TCR beta cDNA. Three-round nested multiplex PCR performed with slightly modified ARM-PCR produced the TCR beta libraries. Researchers ran the first two PCR rounds for roughly 10 cycles each with TRBV1-TRBV30 forward primers and a C-beta reverse primer. Each CDR3 protein is one row after TCRdb ran MiXCR on the multiplex PCR reads. The sample contains fewer than 350,000 distinct CDR3 sequences, 50% to 70% of which appear only once. The chain employs TRBV4-1 and TRBJ2-3, with 7 bases identical to TRBD1. The sample taken for sequencing was peripheral blood. This clonotype was obtained from a man aged 40-49 years with primary liver carcinoma and hepatitis B virus infection. CDR3 residues: CASSRNEGQRTDAQYF. DNA for the CDR3: TGCGCCAGCAGCCGGAACGAGGGACAGAGGACAGATGCGCAGTATTTT.